The source of this TCR beta chain is a study of Graves' ophthalmopathy and Graves' hyperthyroidism. Study-wide context: Before any treatment, peripheral blood was taken at the initial diagnosis. Study outcomes and limitations: Classification of ophthalmopathy versus stable hyperthyroidism by a 13-signature model yielded about 90% sensitivity and about 83% specificity.

The study amplified TCR beta CDR3 regions using RNA transcripts. RT-PCR in the first round used HTBI primers; a second-round multiplex PCR followed. TCRdb re-derived calls from the multiplex PCR reads in MiXCR, one entry per CDR3 protein. Of 400,000 or so distinct CDR3 sequences listed, approximately 18% are singletons. Germline-derived CDR1 and CDR2 are WSHSY and SAAADI. The CDR3 extends over 13 amino acids. With 7 bases clipped from V and 2 bases from J, the junction kept 3 bases outside the gene matches. With regard to this clonotype: The antigen is not known.

V gene TRBV10-2 combines with J gene TRBJ2-7; 9 bases agree with TRBD1. The specimen was peripheral blood. This TCR derives from an adult woman with stable Graves' hyperthyroidism. The CDR3 DNA reads as TGCGCCAGCACAGGGACAGGGACCTACGAGCAGTACTTC. Its translation is CASTGTGTYEQYF.